This T cell receptor (beta chain) was profiled in a study of CD8 T cells in Susac syndrome. Negative isolation was used for CD8+ and CD4+ T cells, and FACS enrichment was applied to TEMRA cells. RNA totalling roughly 0.5 to 1 ug underwent reverse transcription with random hexamers. Each CDR3 protein is one row after TCRdb ran MiXCR on the immunoSEQ multiplex PCR reads. In the table there are about 210,000 distinct CDR3 sequences, less than 95% of which are singletons. This clonotype originated in a human donor with Susac syndrome. Sequenced: CD4+ T cells from PBMCs.

The CDR3 spells CASSRGDTLNTEAFF. The CDR3 bases are TGTGCCAGCAGTAGAGGGGACACCTTGAACACTGAAGCTTTCTTT. V gene TRBV6-1 combines with J gene TRBJ1-1, with D possibly being TRBD1 (6 bases). Trimming removed 5 bases at V and 0 bases at J, with 13 bases between. The CDR3 consists of 15 residues. Germline CDR1 reads MNHNS; CDR2 reads SASEGT.